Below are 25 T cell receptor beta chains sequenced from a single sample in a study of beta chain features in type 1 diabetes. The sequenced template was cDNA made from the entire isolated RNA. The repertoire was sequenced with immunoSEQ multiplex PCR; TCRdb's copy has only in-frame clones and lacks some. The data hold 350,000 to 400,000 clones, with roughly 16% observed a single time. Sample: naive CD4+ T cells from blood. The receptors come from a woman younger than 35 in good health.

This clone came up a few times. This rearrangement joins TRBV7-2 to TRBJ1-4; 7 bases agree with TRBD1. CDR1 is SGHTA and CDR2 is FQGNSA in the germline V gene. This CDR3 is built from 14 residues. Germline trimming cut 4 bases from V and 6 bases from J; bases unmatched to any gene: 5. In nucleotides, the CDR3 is TGTGCCAGCAGCTGGGGACAGAAGCATGAAAAACTGTTTTTT. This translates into CASSWGQKHEKLFF.

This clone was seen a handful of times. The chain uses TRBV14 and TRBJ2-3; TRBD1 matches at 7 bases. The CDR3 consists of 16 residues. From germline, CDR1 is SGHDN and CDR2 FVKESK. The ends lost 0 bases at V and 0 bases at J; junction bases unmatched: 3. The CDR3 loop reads CASSQDGQASTDTQYF. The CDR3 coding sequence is TGTGCCAGCAGCCAAGACGGACAGGCTAGCACAGATACGCAGTATTTT.

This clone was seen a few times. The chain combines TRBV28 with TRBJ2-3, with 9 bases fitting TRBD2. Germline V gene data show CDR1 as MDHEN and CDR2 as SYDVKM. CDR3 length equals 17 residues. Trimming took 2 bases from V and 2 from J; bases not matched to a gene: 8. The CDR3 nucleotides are TGTGCCAGCAGTTTACCGAGATCTAGCGGGACCACAGATACGCAGTATTTT. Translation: CASSLPRSSGTTDTQYF.

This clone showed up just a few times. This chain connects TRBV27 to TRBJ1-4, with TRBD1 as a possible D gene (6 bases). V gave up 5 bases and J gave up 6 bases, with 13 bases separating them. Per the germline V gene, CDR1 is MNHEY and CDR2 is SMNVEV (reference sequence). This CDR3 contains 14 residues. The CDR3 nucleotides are TGTGCCAGCAGTGCAACAGGGTTGTATGAAAAACTGTTTTTT. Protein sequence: CASSATGLYEKLFF.

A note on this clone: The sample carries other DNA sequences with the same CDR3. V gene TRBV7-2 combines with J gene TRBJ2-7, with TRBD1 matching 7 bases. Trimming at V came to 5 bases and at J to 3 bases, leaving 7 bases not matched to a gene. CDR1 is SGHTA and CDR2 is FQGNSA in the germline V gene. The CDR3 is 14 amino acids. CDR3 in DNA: TGTGCCAGCAGCCTCCAGAGGGACAGCTACGAGCAGTACTTC. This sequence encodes CASSLQRDSYEQYF.

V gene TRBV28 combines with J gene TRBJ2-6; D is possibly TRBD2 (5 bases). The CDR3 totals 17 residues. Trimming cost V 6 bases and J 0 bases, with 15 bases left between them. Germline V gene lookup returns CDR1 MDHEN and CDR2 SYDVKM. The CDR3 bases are TGTGCCAGCAGCCCTCTCGGGATAAGCTCTGGGGCCAACGTCCTGACTTTC. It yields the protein CASSPLGISSGANVLTF.

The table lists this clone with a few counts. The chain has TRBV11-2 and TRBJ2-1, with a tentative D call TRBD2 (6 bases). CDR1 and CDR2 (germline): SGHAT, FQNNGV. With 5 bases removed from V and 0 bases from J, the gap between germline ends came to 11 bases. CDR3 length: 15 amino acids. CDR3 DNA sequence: TGTGCCAGCAGCCTGACTAGGAGCTCCTACAATGAGCAGTTCTTC. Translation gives CASSLTRSSYNEQFF. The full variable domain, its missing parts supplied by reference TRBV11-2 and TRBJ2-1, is EAGVAQSPRYKIIEKRQSVAFWCNPISGHATLYWYQQILGQGPKLLIQFQNNGVVDDSQLPKDRFSAERLKGVDSTLKIQPAKLEDSAVYLCASSLTRSSYNEQFFGPGTRLTVL.

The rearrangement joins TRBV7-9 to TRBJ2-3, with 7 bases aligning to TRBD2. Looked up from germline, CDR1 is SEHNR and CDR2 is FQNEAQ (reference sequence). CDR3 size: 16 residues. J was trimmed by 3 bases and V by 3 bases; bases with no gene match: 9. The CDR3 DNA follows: TGTGCCAGCAGCTTGTTCGGGCTAGCGGAAACAGATACGCAGTATTTT. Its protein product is CASSLFGLAETDTQYF.

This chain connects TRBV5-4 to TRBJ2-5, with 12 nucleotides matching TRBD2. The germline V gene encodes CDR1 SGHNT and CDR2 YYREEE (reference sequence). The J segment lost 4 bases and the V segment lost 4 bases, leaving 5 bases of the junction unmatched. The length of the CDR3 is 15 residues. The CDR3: CASSPTSGSGETQYF. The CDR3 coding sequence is TGTGCCAGCAGCCCGACTAGCGGGAGTGGAGAGACCCAGTACTTC.

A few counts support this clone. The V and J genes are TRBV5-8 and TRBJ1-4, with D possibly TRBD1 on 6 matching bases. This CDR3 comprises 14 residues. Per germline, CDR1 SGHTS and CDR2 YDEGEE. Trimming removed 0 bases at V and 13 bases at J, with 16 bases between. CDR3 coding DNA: TGTGCCAGCAGCTTGGGTGTAATAGGGGGAATACTGTTTTTT. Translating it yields CASSLGVIGGILFF.

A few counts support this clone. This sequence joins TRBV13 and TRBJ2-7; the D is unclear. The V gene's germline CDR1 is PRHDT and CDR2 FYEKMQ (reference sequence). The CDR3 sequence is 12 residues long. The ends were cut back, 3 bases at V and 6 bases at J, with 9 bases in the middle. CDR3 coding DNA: TGTGCCAGCAGCTTCACAGAAGCCGAGCAGTACTTC. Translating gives CASSFTEAEQYF. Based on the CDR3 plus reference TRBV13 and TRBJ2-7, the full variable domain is AAGVIQSPRHLIKEKRETATLKCYPIPRHDTVYWYQQGPGQDPQFLISFYEKMQSDKGSIPDRFSAQQFSDYHSELNMSSLELGDSALYFCASSFTEAEQYFGPGTRLTVT.

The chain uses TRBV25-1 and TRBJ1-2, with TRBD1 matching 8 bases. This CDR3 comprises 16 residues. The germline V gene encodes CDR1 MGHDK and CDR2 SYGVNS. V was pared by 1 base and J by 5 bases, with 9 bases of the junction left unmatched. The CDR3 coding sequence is TGTGCCAGCAGTGAATCCCAGGGGGCCACCACTTATGGCTACACCTTC. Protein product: CASSESQGATTYGYTF.

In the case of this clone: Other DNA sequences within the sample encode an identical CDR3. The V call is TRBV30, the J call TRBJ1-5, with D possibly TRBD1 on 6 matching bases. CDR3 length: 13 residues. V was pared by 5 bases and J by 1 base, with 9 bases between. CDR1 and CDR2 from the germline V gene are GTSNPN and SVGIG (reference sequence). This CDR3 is CAWGDRSNQPQHF. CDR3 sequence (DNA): TGTGCCTGGGGTGACAGGAGCAATCAGCCCCAGCATTTT.

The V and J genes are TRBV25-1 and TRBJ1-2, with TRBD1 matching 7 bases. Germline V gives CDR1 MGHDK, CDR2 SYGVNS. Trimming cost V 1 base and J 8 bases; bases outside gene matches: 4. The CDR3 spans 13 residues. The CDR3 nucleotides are TGTGCCAGCAGTGAATTCGGGACAGCGGGCTACACCTTC. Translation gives CASSEFGTAGYTF.

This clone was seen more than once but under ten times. CDR3 in DNA: TGTGCCAGCAGTTTTGGGACATGGCCCCAGCATTTT. Amino acids: CASSFGTWPQHF. The chain links TRBV28 to TRBJ1-5, with D maybe TRBD1 (6 bases). The V end lost 3 bases, the J end lost 9 bases, and 9 bases lay between the germline ends. The germline V gene has CDR1 MDHEN and CDR2 SYDVKM. This CDR3 is 12 amino acids long. The entire variable domain, with the rest obtained from reference TRBV28 and TRBJ1-5, is as follows: DVKVTQSSRYLVKRTGEKVFLECVQDMDHENMFWYRQDPGLGLRLIYFSYDVKMKEKGDIPEGYSVSREKKERFSLILESASTNQTSMYLCASSFGTWPQHFGDGTRLSIL.

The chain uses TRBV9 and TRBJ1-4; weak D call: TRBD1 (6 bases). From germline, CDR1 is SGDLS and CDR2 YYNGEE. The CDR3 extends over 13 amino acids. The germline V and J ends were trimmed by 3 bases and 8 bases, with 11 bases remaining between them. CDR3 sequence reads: CASSATGLEKLFF. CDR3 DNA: TGTGCCAGCAGCGCTACAGGGTTGGAAAAACTGTTTTTT.

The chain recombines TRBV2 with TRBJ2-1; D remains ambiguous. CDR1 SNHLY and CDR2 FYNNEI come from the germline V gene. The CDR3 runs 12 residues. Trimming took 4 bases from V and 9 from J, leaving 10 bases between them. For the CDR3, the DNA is TGTGCCAGCAGTGGTGAGGTGGGTGAGCAGTTCTTC. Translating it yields CASSGEVGEQFF.

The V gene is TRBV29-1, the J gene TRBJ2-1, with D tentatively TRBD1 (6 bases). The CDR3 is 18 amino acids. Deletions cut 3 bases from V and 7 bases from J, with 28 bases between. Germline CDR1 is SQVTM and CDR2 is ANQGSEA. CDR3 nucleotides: TGCAGCGTTGAGGGGGTCCGCGTGGCAGGGGAAATCAAGAATGAGCAGTTCTTC. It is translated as CSVEGVRVAGEIKNEQFF.

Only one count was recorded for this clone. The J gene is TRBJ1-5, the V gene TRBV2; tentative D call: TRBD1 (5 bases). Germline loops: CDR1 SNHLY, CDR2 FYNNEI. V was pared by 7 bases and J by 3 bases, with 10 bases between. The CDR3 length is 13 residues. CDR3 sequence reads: CASNTGPNQPQHF. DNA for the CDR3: TGTGCCAGCAATACAGGCCCCAATCAGCCCCAGCATTTT.

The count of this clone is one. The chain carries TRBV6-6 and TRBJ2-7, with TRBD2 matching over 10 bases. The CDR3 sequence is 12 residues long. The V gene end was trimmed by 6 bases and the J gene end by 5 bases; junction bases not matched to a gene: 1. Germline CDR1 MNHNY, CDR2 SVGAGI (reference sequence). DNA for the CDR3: TGTGCCAGCAGCGGACTAGCGGACGAGCAGTACTTC. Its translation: CASSGLADEQYF.

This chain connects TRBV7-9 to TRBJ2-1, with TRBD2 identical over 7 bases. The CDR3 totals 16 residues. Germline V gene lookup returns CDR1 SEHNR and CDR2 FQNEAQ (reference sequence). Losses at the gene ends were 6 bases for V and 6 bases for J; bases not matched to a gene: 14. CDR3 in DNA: TGTGCCAGCAGGCGTACCAGCCAGGGACTATCCAATGAGCAGTTCTTC. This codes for CASRRTSQGLSNEQFF.

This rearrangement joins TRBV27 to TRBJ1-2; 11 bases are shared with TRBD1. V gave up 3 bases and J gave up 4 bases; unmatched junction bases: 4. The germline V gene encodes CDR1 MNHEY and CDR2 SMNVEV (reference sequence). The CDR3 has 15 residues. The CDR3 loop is CASSFAGTGGYGYTF. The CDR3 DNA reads TGTGCCAGCAGTTTTGCCGGGACAGGGGGCTATGGCTACACCTTC.

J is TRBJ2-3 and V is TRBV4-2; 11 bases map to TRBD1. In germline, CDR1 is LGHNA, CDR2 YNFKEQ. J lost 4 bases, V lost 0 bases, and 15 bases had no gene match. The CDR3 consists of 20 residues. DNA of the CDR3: TGTGCCAGCAGCCAAGAGGGCCGTAGTCTGGGACAGGGGGTCGCAGATACGCAGTATTTT. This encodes CASSQEGRSLGQGVADTQYF.

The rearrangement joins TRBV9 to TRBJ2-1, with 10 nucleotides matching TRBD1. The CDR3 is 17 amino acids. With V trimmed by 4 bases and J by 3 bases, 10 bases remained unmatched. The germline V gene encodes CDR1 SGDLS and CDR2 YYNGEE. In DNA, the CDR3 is TGTGCCAGCAGCCCGGGCGAGGGACAGGGGTTCTACAATGAGCAGTTCTTC. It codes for CASSPGEGQGFYNEQFF.

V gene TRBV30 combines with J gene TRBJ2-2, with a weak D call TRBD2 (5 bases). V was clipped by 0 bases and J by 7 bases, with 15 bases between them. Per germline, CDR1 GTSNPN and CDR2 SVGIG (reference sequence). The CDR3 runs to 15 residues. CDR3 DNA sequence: TGTGCCTGGAGTGTAAGGACTTTCCGCGTCGGGGAGCTGTTTTTT. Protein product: CAWSVRTFRVGELFF. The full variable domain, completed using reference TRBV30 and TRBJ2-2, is SQTIHQWPATLVQPVGSPLSLECTVEGTSNPNLYWYRQAAGRGLQLLFYSVGIGQISSEVPQNLSASRPQDRQFILSSKKLLLSDSGFYLCAWSVRTFRVGELFFGEGSRLTVL.